Sequencing of this T cell receptor (beta chain) was carried out in a study of shared clonotypes between healthy human individuals. Study context: The cohort had a couple of women and three men, ages 18 to 49.

From germline, CDR1 is SNHLY and CDR2 FYNNEI. The CDR3 consists of 15 residues. The trim removed 6 bases at V and 4 bases at J, leaving 4 bases unmatched. An even split of each subset's genomic DNA across several immunoSEQ plates was performed. The input for sorted-subset replicate PCRs was around 200 ng DNA, some 28,000 T cell genomes. Assay: immunoSEQ multiplex PCR; the TCRdb copy retains only in-frame clones and omits some. Of roughly 2 million clones in the sample, over 85% were seen once. Findings and caveats of the study: A small donor pool kept down the genetic and exposure-history diversity that was represented.

A word on this clone: Its antigen is unknown. This same CDR3 is encoded by further DNA sequences in the sample.

The sample comprised naive CD4+ T cells sorted from blood. Stated subset: CD45RA+ positively selected. The V gene is TRBV2, the J gene TRBJ2-1; 12 nucleotides agree with TRBD2. This receptor was identified in a man between 18 and 29 years old in good health. CDR3 DNA: TGTGCCAGCAGCCCCACTAGCGGGGGGTACAATGAGCAGTTCTTC. Encoded protein: CASSPTSGGYNEQFF.